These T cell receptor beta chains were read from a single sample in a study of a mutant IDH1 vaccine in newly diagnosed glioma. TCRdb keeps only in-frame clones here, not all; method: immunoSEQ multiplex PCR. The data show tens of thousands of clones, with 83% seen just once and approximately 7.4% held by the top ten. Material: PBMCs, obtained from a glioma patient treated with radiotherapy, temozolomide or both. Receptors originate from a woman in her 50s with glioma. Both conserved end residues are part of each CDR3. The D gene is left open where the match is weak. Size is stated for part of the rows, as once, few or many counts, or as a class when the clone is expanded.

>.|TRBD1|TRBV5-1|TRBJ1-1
CASSTGTGDDEAFF
TGCGCCAGCAGCACCGGGACAGGGGACGATGAAGCTTTCTTT
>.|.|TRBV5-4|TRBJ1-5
CASSLIGSNQPQHF
TGTGCCAGCAGCTTGATTGGTAGCAATCAGCCCCAGCATTTT
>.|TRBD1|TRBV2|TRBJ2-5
CASSVQGGITETQYF
TGTGCCAGCAGTGTACAGGGGGGTATAACAGAGACCCAGTACTTC
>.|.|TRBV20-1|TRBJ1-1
CSALLGAEAFF
TGCAGTGCCCTGCTTGGGGCTGAAGCTTTCTTT
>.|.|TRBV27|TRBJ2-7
CASRPGLFYEQYF
TGTGCCTCCCGTCCAGGCCTATTCTACGAGCAGTACTTC
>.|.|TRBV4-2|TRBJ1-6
CASSQGPYDSPLHF
TGTGCCAGCAGTCAAGGGCCATATGATTCACCCCTCCACTTT
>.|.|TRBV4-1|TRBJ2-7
CASSQATTYEQYF
TGCGCCAGCAGCCAAGCGACGACCTACGAGCAGTACTTC
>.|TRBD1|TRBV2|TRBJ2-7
CASRLTGETYEQYF
TGTGCCAGCAGACTGACAGGGGAAACCTACGAGCAGTACTTC
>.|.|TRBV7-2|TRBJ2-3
CASSSRRPDTQYF
TGTGCCAGCAGCTCCCGCCGCCCAGATACGCAGTATTTT
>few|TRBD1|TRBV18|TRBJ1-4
CASSPPTGSEKLFF
TGTGCCAGCTCACCACCGACAGGGAGTGAAAAACTGTTTTTT
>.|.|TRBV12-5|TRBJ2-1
CASGRSPGERLSNEQFF
TGTGCTAGTGGCCGCAGCCCAGGAGAGCGGCTATCCAATGAGCAGTTCTTC
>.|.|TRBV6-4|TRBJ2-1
CASSGEGGRGEQFF
TGTGCCAGCAGCGGTGAAGGGGGTCGGGGTGAGCAGTTCTTC
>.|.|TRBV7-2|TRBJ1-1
CASSSGQLFGAFF
TGTGCCAGCAGCTCCGGACAGCTTTTCGGAGCTTTCTTT
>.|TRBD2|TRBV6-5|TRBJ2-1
CASTISGGPDNEQFF
TGTGCCAGCACCATCAGCGGGGGTCCTGACAATGAGCAGTTCTTC
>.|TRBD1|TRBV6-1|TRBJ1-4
CASKGQGREKLFF
TGTGCCAGTAAGGGACAGGGTAGAGAAAAACTGTTTTTT
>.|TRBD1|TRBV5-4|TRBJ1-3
CASRPGGIGNTIYF
TGTGCCAGCAGACCAGGGGGTATTGGAAACACCATATATTTT
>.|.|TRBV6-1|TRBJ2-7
CASSEARGTHPYEQYF
TGTGCCAGCAGTGAAGCCCGGGGGACCCATCCCTACGAGCAGTACTTC
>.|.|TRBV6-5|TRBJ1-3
CASSYKGPRMGNTIYF
TGTGCCAGCAGTTATAAAGGACCGCGGATGGGAAACACCATATATTTT
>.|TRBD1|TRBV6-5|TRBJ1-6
CASSTGQGVAPLHF
TGTGCCAGCAGTACCGGACAGGGGGTGGCACCCCTCCACTTT
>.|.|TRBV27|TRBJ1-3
CASSFSAGGNTIYF
TGTGCCAGCAGTTTTTCGGCGGGAGGAAACACCATATATTTT
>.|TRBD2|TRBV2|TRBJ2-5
CASRARGDPSETQYF
TGTGCCAGCAGGGCCCGGGGGGACCCGTCGGAGACCCAGTACTTC
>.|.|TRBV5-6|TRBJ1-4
CASSLEGVQGDNEKLFF
TGTGCCAGCAGCTTGGAAGGGGTGCAGGGCGACAATGAAAAACTGTTTTTT
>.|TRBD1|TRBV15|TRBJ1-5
CATSRGGQGRQPQHF
TGTGCCACCAGCAGAGGTGGACAGGGCAGGCAGCCCCAGCATTTT
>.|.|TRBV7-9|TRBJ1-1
CASSLSRLNTEAFF
TGTGCCAGCAGCTTAAGCCGCTTGAACACTGAAGCTTTCTTT
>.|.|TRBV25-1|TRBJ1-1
CASSMDIMNTEAFF
TGTGCCAGCAGTATGGACATCATGAACACTGAAGCTTTCTTT
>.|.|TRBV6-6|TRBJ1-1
CASSSPVGNTEAFF
TGTGCCAGCAGTTCCCCAGTTGGGAACACTGAAGCTTTCTTT
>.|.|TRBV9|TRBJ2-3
CASSAERSSTDTQYF
TGTGCCAGCAGCGCAGAGCGGAGTAGCACAGATACGCAGTATTTT
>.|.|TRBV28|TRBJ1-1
CASSLIVPNTEAFF
TGTGCCAGCAGTCTTATAGTACCGAACACTGAAGCTTTCTTT
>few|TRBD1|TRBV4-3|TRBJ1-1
CASSQEITTGREAFF
TGCGCCAGCAGCCAAGAAATCACGACAGGGCGTGAAGCTTTCTTT
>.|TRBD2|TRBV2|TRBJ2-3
CASSVLAGGGDTQYF
TGTGCCAGCAGTGTGCTAGCGGGGGGCGGAGATACGCAGTATTTT
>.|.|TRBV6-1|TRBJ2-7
CASRGLFSGEQYF
TGTGCCAGCAGGGGGCTCTTCTCCGGCGAGCAGTACTTC
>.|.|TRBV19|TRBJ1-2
CASSSGVSYGYTF
TGTGCCAGTAGTAGTGGAGTCAGCTATGGCTACACCTTC
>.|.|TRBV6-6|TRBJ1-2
CASSSTGNSRGYTF
TGTGCCAGCAGTTCGACAGGAAACAGTCGGGGCTACACCTTC
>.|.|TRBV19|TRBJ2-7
CASSSVRGAYEQYF
TGTGCCAGTAGTTCGGTTAGGGGAGCCTACGAGCAGTACTTC
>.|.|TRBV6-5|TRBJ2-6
CASSREPGANVLTF
TGTGCCAGCAGCCGGGAGCCTGGGGCCAACGTCCTGACTTTC
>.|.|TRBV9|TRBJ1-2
CASSVGSDANYGYTF
TGTGCCAGCAGCGTTGGGTCAGACGCTAACTATGGCTACACCTTC